The clone carrying this T cell receptor (beta chain) was recorded many times. Methods described previously were used for bulk TCR libraries, and listed TCR primers were applied. TCRdb reprocessed the PCR reads via MiXCR and lists one record per CDR3 protein. The sample shows about 32,000 distinct CDR3 sequences, approximately 20% of them seen only once. The data were obtained in a study of molecular identifiers for immune sequencing clone quantification. The CDR3 covers 15 residues. Trimming shortened V by 5 bases and J by 1 base, and 14 bases separated the two germline ends. Germline CDR1 is SGHVS and CDR2 is FNYEAQ.

The sample comprised naive CD8+ T cells from blood, with Jurkat cell RNA spiked in. Documented subset: FACS-sorted CD8+CD4-CCR7+CD45RA+ naive T cells. The V gene is TRBV7-6, the J gene TRBJ2-5, with D unclear. This sequence originates from a human donor in good health. Some libraries in this study had Jurkat cell RNA spiked in. CDR3 protein: CASSPYLVSQETQYF. The CDR3 bases are TGTGCCAGCAGCCCCTACCTAGTTTCCCAAGAGACCCAGTACTTC.